The 26 T cell receptor beta chains given below trace back to one sample, sequenced in a study of identifying expanded T cells in peripheral blood. Repertoires were generated with immunoSEQ multiplex PCR, while TCRdb's copy carries only in-frame clones and drops some. The data contain about 83,000 clones, 89% of them singletons. The sample taken for sequencing was blood. The receptors were gathered from a person aged 18 to 70 in good health.

The chain has TRBV19 and TRBJ1-4; TRBD1 aligns across 8 bases. With V trimmed by 5 bases and J by 7 bases, 6 bases remained unmatched. Germline CDR1 and CDR2: LNHDA and SQIVND (reference sequence). The CDR3 covers 14 residues. The CDR3 DNA sequence: TGTGCCAGTAGTTTCGGACAGGGAACTGAAAAACTGTTTTTT. This sequence encodes CASSFGQGTEKLFF.

The V call is TRBV7-2, the J call TRBJ2-2; maybe TRBD1 (8 bases). Between the trimmed V and J ends, which lost 4 bases and 5 bases, there was a span of 14 bases. The length of the CDR3 is 15 residues. Germline V lookup: CDR1 SGHTA, CDR2 FQGNSA. The CDR3 bases are TGTGCCAGCAGCTGGACAGGGCGGGGGACCGGGGAGCTGTTTTTT. Protein: CASSWTGRGTGELFF.

V gene TRBV6-6 combines with J gene TRBJ1-2; 8 bases are shared with TRBD1. Germline CDR1 is MNHNY and CDR2 is SVGAGI (reference sequence). V lost 5 bases to trimming and J lost 4 bases; unmatched junction nucleotides: 9. This CDR3 contains 15 residues. CDR3 protein: CASSNDRGGGYGYTF. As DNA, the CDR3 is TGTGCCAGCAGTAACGACAGGGGAGGAGGCTATGGCTACACCTTC.

The rearrangement joins TRBV28 to TRBJ2-1, with D possibly being TRBD1 (6 bases). This CDR3 comprises 15 residues. V lost 3 bases to trimming and J lost 5 bases, with 14 bases between them. Germline V gives CDR1 MDHEN, CDR2 SYDVKM. The DNA of the CDR3 is TGTGCCAGCAGTTTTCCTGCTGGGACACACAATGAGCAGTTCTTC. Its translation is CASSFPAGTHNEQFF.

The genes are TRBV7-2 and TRBJ2-7; tentatively, D is TRBD1 (6 bases). V was pared by 3 bases and J by 2 bases, with 11 bases between. The CDR3 is made up of 14 amino acids. From germline, CDR1 is SGHTA and CDR2 FQGNSA. The CDR3 spells CASSFTGTTYEQYF. CDR3 bases: TGTGCCAGCAGCTTTACCGGGACAACCTACGAGCAGTACTTC.

Points on this clone: At one end the junction does not follow the germline gene, possibly because of a read error. The chain combines TRBV7-9 with TRBJ1-5, with D unclear. Germline loops: CDR1 SEHNR, CDR2 FQNEAQ (reference sequence). This CDR3 region has 12 residues. CDR3 loop: CASSSPNRPQHF. Here the CDR3 DNA reads TGTGCCAGCAGCTCGCCCAATCGGCCCCAGCATTTT.

CDR3 DNA sequence: TGTGCCAGCAGCCAGGGGACCCAGCCCCAGCATTTT. The encoded protein is CASSQGTQPQHF. The genes are TRBV2 and TRBJ1-5, with TRBD1 as a possible D gene (6 bases). V lost 6 bases and J 7 bases, leaving 10 bases between the germline ends. Looked up from germline, CDR1 is SNHLY and CDR2 is FYNNEI. The CDR3 loop spans 12 amino acids. Variable domain in full (rest from reference TRBV2 and TRBJ1-5): EPEVTQTPSHQVTQMGQEVILRCVPISNHLYFYWYRQILGQKVEFLVSFYNNEISEKSEIFDDQFSVERPDGSNFTLKIRSTKLEDSAMYFCASSQGTQPQHFGDGTRLSIL.

V gene TRBV5-4 combines with J gene TRBJ2-7; 14 bases fit TRBD2. V gave up 4 bases and J gave up 7 bases; unmatched junction bases: 16. This CDR3 is 18 amino acids long. Per the germline V gene, CDR1 is SGHNT and CDR2 is YYREEE (reference sequence). As DNA, the CDR3 is TGTGCCAGCAGCCCCAGACTAGCGGGGGGGCCGCGGCCGGGGGAGCAGTACTTC. Protein: CASSPRLAGGPRPGEQYF.

V gene TRBV18 combines with J gene TRBJ2-7; 9 nucleotides agree with TRBD2. Losses at the gene ends were 3 bases for V and 7 bases for J; bases not matched to a gene: 7. CDR1 and CDR2 (germline): KGHSH, LQKENI. The CDR3 is made up of 14 amino acids. The CDR3 nucleotides read TGTGCCAGCTCACCGGCCCTGCGGGGGGGTGAGCAGTACTTC. It yields the protein CASSPALRGGEQYF.

The V call is TRBV7-2, the J call TRBJ2-1; D is perhaps TRBD1 (6 bases). There are 17 residues in the CDR3. Germline V gene lookup returns CDR1 SGHTA and CDR2 FQGNSA. Trimming took off 6 bases at V and 9 bases at J, with 27 bases between the two ends. The CDR3, as DNA: TGTGCCAGCAGATACAAATCCCTCAGCAGGGGCCTTGGTGAGCAGTTCTTC. It codes for CASRYKSLSRGLGEQFF.

The chain carries TRBV4-2 and TRBJ2-5; tentative D call: TRBD1 (6 bases). CDR1 and CDR2 (germline): LGHNA, YNFKEQ. V gave up 2 bases and J gave up 2 bases, with 9 bases separating them. CDR3 size: 14 residues. The CDR3 loop reads CASSQPTGQETQYF. In DNA form, the CDR3 reads TGTGCCAGCAGCCAACCGACAGGACAAGAGACCCAGTACTTC.

This chain connects TRBV7-6 to TRBJ2-1; 10 nucleotides line up with TRBD2. Trimming cost V 2 bases and J 8 bases; bases outside gene matches: 6. Germline-derived CDR1 and CDR2 are SGHVS and FNYEAQ. The CDR3 is 15 residues long. CDR3 in DNA: TGTGCCAGCAGCTTAAGCGGGGGGGCCCTCGATGAGCAGTTCTTC. As protein: CASSLSGGALDEQFF.

This clone was picked up one time. CDR3: CASDRSNFQPQHF. CDR3 DNA: TGTGCCAGCGATCGAAGTAATTTTCAGCCCCAGCATTTT. The chain carries TRBV6-1 and TRBJ1-5; D is unclear. This CDR3 spans 13 amino acids. Germline loops: CDR1 MNHNS, CDR2 SASEGT. V gave up 8 bases and J gave up 6 bases, with 14 bases separating them.

About this clone: The junction departs from the called germline gene at one end, perhaps through a read error. V is TRBV5-1 and J is TRBJ1-1, with D maybe TRBD1 (5 bases). Germline assignment: CDR1 SGHRS and CDR2 YFSETQ. The CDR3 is made up of 15 amino acids. CDR3 in amino acids: CASRLDDRGETEAFF. The DNA of the CDR3 is TGCGCCAGCAGGTTGGACGACCGGGGGGAGACTGAAGCTTTCTTT.

The V gene is TRBV25-1, the J gene TRBJ2-1; D is unresolved. CDR1 and CDR2 from the germline V gene are MGHDK and SYGVNS. The CDR3 length is 12 residues. The V and J ends lost 8 bases and 7 bases respectively, with 12 bases between them. CDR3 sequence reads: CASALVRNEQFF. The CDR3, as DNA: TGTGCCAGCGCCCTGGTGAGGAATGAGCAGTTCTTC.

This clone has a single count. The chain has TRBV2 and TRBJ2-5, with D unclear. With 6 bases removed from V and 2 bases from J, the gap between germline ends came to 10 bases. Germline CDR1 is SNHLY and CDR2 is FYNNEI. This CDR3 spans 13 amino acids. The CDR3 coding sequence is TGTGCCAGCAGCCAGCAACTACAAGAGACCCAGTACTTC. As protein: CASSQQLQETQYF.

V is TRBV7-2 and J is TRBJ2-1, with D unresolved. CDR1 is SGHTA, CDR2 FQGNSA, per germline. The CDR3 is 15 residues long. The V end lost 3 bases, the J end lost 0 bases, and 9 bases lay between the germline ends. The CDR3 DNA reads TGTGCCAGCAGCTTTGACCTCAGCTCCTACAATGAGCAGTTCTTC. Residues: CASSFDLSSYNEQFF.

This clone came up once. This sequence joins TRBV5-4 and TRBJ2-6; D may be TRBD1 (5 bases). Germline CDR1 is SGHNT and CDR2 is YYREEE (reference sequence). The CDR3 extends over 19 amino acids. V was shortened by 2 bases and J by 4 bases, with 22 bases between the two germline ends. This CDR3 reads CASSFEGEVALGGANVLTF. Written as DNA, the CDR3 is TGTGCCAGCAGCTTTGAAGGGGAAGTTGCACTGGGAGGGGCCAACGTCCTGACTTTC.

V gene TRBV2 combines with J gene TRBJ2-1, with D possibly being TRBD1 (6 bases). Germline V gene sequence: CDR1 SNHLY, CDR2 FYNNEI. There are 15 residues in the CDR3. The V and J ends lost 1 base and 6 bases respectively, with 13 bases between them. CDR3 DNA sequence: TGTGCCAGCAGTGAAGACGTGGGGGCGCCCAATGAGCAGTTCTTC. Its protein product is CASSEDVGAPNEQFF.

This chain uses TRBV4-2 with TRBJ1-5; D remains unclear. The CDR3 spans 17 residues. Between the trimmed V and J ends, which lost 0 bases and 4 bases, there was a span of 16 bases. Germline V gene lookup returns CDR1 LGHNA and CDR2 YNFKEQ. CDR3 nucleotide sequence: TGTGCCAGCAGCCAAGATCTGTCCGCGTTACTGAATCAGCCCCAGCATTTT. Amino acid sequence: CASSQDLSALLNQPQHF.

This chain connects TRBV5-6 to TRBJ1-3; D call uncertain. V shed 2 bases and J shed 0 bases, with 15 bases lying between them. The V gene's germline CDR1 is SGHDT and CDR2 YYEEEE. The CDR3 is made up of 17 amino acids. CDR3 coding DNA: TGTGCCAGCAGCTTATACAGCAGTTTCCTCTCTGGAAACACCATATATTTT. Translated: CASSLYSSFLSGNTIYF.

This chain's CDR3 is CSAPGLAGLYF. The DNA for the CDR3 is TGCAGTGCTCCAGGACTAGCGGGATTGTACTTC. V usage is TRBV20-1 and J usage is TRBJ2-7; 12 bases agree with TRBD2. The ends lost 5 bases at V and 12 bases at J; junction bases unmatched: 5. Looked up from germline, CDR1 is DFQATT and CDR2 is SNEGSKA (reference sequence). This CDR3 is 11 amino acids long.

The rearrangement links TRBV7-6 to TRBJ2-7; D remains ambiguous. CDR3 length: 14 amino acids. The germline gives CDR1 SGHVS, CDR2 FNYEAQ. Between the trimmed V and J ends, which lost 6 bases and 4 bases, there was a span of 16 bases. The CDR3 loop reads CASSVLSEGYEQYF. CDR3 nucleotides: TGTGCCAGCAGTGTCTTGTCAGAAGGATACGAGCAGTACTTC.

The chain carries TRBV9 and TRBJ1-2; a weak D match, TRBD1 (6 bases). Germline-derived CDR1 and CDR2 are SGDLS and YYNGEE. Deletions cut 2 bases from V and 8 bases from J, with 22 bases between. The CDR3 consists of 16 residues. In DNA, the CDR3 is TGTGCCAGCAGCGTGCCCCTCACAGGGAATGCGAGAGGCTACACCTTC. Encoded protein: CASSVPLTGNARGYTF.

This clone was seen just once. This sequence joins TRBV15 and TRBJ1-5; D gene ambiguous. V dropped 4 bases and J dropped 2 bases, with 12 bases sitting between them. The germline gives CDR1 LNHNV, CDR2 YYDKDF (reference sequence). There are 15 residues in the CDR3. The DNA for the CDR3 is TGTGCCACCAGCACTCTGTCCCGACGCAATCAGCCCCAGCATTTT. As protein: CATSTLSRRNQPQHF.

The rearrangement joins TRBV18 to TRBJ1-5, with TRBD1 as a possible D gene (5 bases). This CDR3 comprises 15 residues. V shed 6 bases and J shed 5 bases, with 17 bases lying between them. Germline CDR1 is KGHSH and CDR2 is LQKENI. The CDR3 protein is CASSPGGGDYQPQHF. The CDR3, as DNA: TGTGCCAGCTCGCCGGGGGGGGGAGATTATCAGCCCCAGCATTTT.